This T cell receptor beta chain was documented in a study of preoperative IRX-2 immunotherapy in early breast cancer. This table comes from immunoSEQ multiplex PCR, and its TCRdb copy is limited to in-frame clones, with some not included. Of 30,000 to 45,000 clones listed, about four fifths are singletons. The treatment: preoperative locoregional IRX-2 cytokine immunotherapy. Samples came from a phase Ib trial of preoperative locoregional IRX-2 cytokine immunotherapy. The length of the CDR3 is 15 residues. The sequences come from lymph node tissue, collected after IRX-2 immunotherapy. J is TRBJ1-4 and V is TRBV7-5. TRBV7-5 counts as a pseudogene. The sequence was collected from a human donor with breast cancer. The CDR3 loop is CASSLARGENEKLFF. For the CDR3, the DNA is TGTGCCAGCAGCTTAGCACGCGGGGAAAATGAAAAACTGTTTTTT.